This T cell receptor beta chain stems from a study of shared clonotypes between healthy human individuals. At the level of the study: Each donor's CD8 memory used one plate, CD8 naive two, each CD4 subset three.

The CDR3 runs 16 residues. Germline V lookup: CDR1 SGDLS, CDR2 YYNGEE. Trimming stripped 2 bases from V and 0 bases from J, with 12 bases between. Naive CD8 populations comprised CD45RO-negative cells positively selected for CCR7, excluding terminally differentiated effector memory CD45RA+ cells. Genomic DNA per cell subset filled all wells of several immunoSEQ plates. Produced via immunoSEQ multiplex PCR; TCRdb's table is partial and in-frame only. The sample lists over 2,000,000 clones, roughly 95% occurring once. This clonotype was obtained from a young man in good health. Some clones in this sample may be carry-over from other donors' samples. This chain connects TRBV9 to TRBJ2-1, with D perhaps matching TRBD1 or TRBD2 (5 bases each). The specimen sequenced was naive CD8+ T cells from PBMCs. Written as DNA, the CDR3 is TGTGCCAGCAGCGTCCGAGGGGCGAGCTCCTACAATGAGCAGTTCTTC. Its protein product is CASSVRGASSYNEQFF.